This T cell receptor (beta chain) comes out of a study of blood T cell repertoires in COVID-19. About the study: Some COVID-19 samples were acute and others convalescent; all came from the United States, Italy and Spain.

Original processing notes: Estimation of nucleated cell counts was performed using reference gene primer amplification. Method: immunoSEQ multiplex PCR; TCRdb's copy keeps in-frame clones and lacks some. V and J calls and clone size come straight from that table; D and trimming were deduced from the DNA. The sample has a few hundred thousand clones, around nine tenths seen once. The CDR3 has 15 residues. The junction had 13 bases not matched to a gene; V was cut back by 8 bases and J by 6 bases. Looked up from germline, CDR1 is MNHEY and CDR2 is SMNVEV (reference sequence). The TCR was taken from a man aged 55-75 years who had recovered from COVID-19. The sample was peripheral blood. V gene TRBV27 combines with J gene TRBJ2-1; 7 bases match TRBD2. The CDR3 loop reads CASFMEGGPLNEQFF. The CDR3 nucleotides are TGTGCCAGCTTCATGGAGGGAGGGCCTCTCAATGAGCAGTTCTTC.